This TCR beta chain derives from a study of T cells in Graves' hyperthyroidism and ophthalmopathy (dated by TCRdb to the late 2010s). Regarding the complete study: A discovery cohort of approximately 100 patients, 43 with Graves' ophthalmopathy and about 60 with stable Graves' hyperthyroidism, was used to find distinguishing TCR V-J signatures. Prospective prediction of ophthalmopathy was tested in an independent validation cohort consisting of 18 hyperthyroidism patients and approximately 16 patients who later progressed to ophthalmopathy. The 90 to 100 discovery patients were randomly divided into training and test sets at a 7:3 ratio. Thyroid tissue and blood T-cell repertoires from six or seven Graves' hyperthyroidism patients were also compared in the study. Following sampling, methimazole starting at 30 mg daily was given to hyperthyroidism patients, and high-dose intravenous methylprednisolone was given to ophthalmopathy patients. According to the paper, TCR Vbeta CDR3 sequencing was carried out on 135 peripheral blood samples, which came from 40 to 45 ophthalmopathy, approximately 78 hyperthyroidism and roughly 17 progressor patients. What the research found in general, with its limitations: In validation, the model predicted progression to ophthalmopathy a median of about 5.9 months before onset, with over 55% sensitivity and about 75% specificity. Sample size was not statistically predetermined, and blinding of investigators to group allocation was not performed. Blood samples also contained most of the expanded thyroid clonotypes (frequency above 0.001), which suggests that blood repertoires may reflect thyroid immune responses. A 13 V-J signature model separated ophthalmopathy from stable hyperthyroidism, with about 90% sensitivity and about 81% specificity in cross-validation and 80%/75% in testing.

The study excluded patients with uncontrolled infections, other autoimmune diseases, pregnancy or lactation. Diagnoses relied on clinical symptoms, serum thyroxine and TRAb, thyroid ultrasound and orbital computed tomography. Total RNA was extracted with Trizol reagent, and quality was checked on an Agilent 2100 Bioanalyzer. A word on this clonotype: Its antigen remains unidentified. Base qualities were left out, and no much larger clone turns up one base away.

The TCR beta CDR3 regions were amplified from the RNA transcripts. For the first round of RT-PCR on the TCR CDR3, the HTBI primer set was used together with the Qiagen OneStep RT-PCR kit. A second multiplex PCR round built the libraries, followed by size selection and purification. The libraries were sequenced on an Illumina HiSeq2000 using paired-end 100 bp reads. The original methods were these. SOAPnuke was used to process the raw data, throwing out any read that contained adapters or uncalled bases, had a mean Phred below 15, or lacked an exact constant-primer or identifier match. COPE v1.2.5 was used to merge high-quality paired reads, and clonotypes were defined as unique nucleotide sequences. MiTCR v1.1 was used to align the clonotypes against IMGT TRBV, TRBD and TRBJ reference segments. Only V-J combinations with frequency above 0.0001, covering 99% to 99.2% of repertoires, were analysed. A TCS score was defined as the ratio between F50 (clonal expansion) and ExV (chaos), using BLOSUM62-based TCRdist between CDR3 peptides within each V-J. Welch's t-statistics and random forest reduced around 510 V-J features to 13, which were used in a naive Bayes classifier (R e1071). The Morisita-Horn index was used to measure how similar the thyroid and blood repertoires were. The public reads were reprocessed in TCRdb via fastp at Q25 and MiXCR, keeping in-frame beta chains. Duplicate CDR3 protein sequences are folded into a single record with the most common DNA and genes. TCRdb's processing, not the study's, gives the V and J calls here. The sample records 500,000 to 600,000 distinct CDR3 sequences, 35% to 55% of which are singletons. Around 17% of the sample belongs to the ten largest clones.

Trimming takes 5 bases from V and 11 bases from J, and the germline ends sit 12 bases apart. The germline V gene specifies SNHLY as CDR1 and FYNNEI as CDR2. The CDR3, cysteine through phenylalanine, is 12 amino acids long. Only the CDR3 portion is preserved as DNA: 36 bases, with reading frame beginning at the first base. The receptor was derived from an adult woman with Graves' disease, either hyperthyroidism or ophthalmopathy (not recorded which). Source material: peripheral blood or thyroid tissue (not recorded which). This chain is built from TRBV2 and TRBJ1-4; the D gene lacks a confident call. The nucleotides are TGTGCCAGCAGTCAGACTAGCGGGAAACTGTTTTTT. This encodes CASSQTSGKLFF.